This T cell receptor beta chain was retrieved from a study of shared clonotypes between healthy human individuals. Sequencing was performed with immunoSEQ multiplex PCR; in TCRdb, only in-frame clones are kept and a portion is missing. In the table there are about 980,000 clones, more than 75% of which are singletons. Germline V gives CDR1 SGHRS, CDR2 YFSETQ. Germline trimming cut 4 bases from V and 6 bases from J; bases unmatched to any gene: 9. The CDR3 has 15 amino acids. V is TRBV5-1 and J is TRBJ1-4; 7 bases map to TRBD1. Input material: memory CD4+ T cells sorted from blood. The subset here: CD45RA-negative fraction. This receptor was taken from a man in his late teens or twenties in good health. The CDR3 protein is CASSVSGTVDEKLFF. CDR3 DNA sequence: TGCGCCAGCAGCGTTTCCGGGACAGTTGATGAAAAACTGTTTTTT.